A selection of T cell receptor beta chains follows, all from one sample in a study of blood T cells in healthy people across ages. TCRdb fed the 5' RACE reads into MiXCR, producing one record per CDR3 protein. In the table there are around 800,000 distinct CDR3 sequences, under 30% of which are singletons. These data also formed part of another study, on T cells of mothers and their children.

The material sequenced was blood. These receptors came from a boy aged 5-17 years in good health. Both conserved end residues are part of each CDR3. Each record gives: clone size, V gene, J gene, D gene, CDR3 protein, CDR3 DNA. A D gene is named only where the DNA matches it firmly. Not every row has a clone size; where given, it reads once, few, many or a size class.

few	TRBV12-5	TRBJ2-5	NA	CASGTRQGGTETQYF	TGTGCTAGTGGTACCCGACAAGGAGGGACAGAGACCCAGTACTTC
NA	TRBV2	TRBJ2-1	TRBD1	CASRLTGSRGDEQFF	TGTGCCAGCAGGTTGACAGGGTCCCGAGGGGATGAGCAGTTCTTC
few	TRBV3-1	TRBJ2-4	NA	CASSPDLKWAAKNIQYF	TGTGCCAGCAGCCCGGACCTCAAGTGGGCAGCCAAAAACATTCAGTACTTC
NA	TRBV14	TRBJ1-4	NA	CASSQRGPNEKLFF	TGTGCCAGCAGCCAAAGGGGTCCTAATGAAAAACTGTTTTTT
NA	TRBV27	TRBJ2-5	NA	CASSPQRTAWQETQYF	TGTGCCAGCAGTCCCCAACGGACAGCTTGGCAAGAGACCCAGTACTTC
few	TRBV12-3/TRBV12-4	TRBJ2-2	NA	CASSLGSTANTGELFF	TGTGCCAGCAGTTTAGGTAGCACCGCGAACACCGGGGAGCTGTTTTTT
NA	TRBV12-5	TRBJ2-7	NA	CASGSGRSYEQYF	TGTGCTAGTGGATCTGGCAGATCCTACGAGCAGTACTTC
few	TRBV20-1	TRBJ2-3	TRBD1	CSSWDRGTDTQYF	TGCAGTTCATGGGACAGGGGTACAGATACGCAGTATTTT
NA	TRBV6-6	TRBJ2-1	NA	CASSLSRLPNNEQFF	TGTGCCAGCAGCCTCAGTCGACTACCCAACAATGAGCAGTTCTTC
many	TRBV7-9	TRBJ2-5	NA	CASSPGTKQETQYF	TGTGCCAGCAGCCCCGGGACGAAACAAGAGACCCAGTACTTC
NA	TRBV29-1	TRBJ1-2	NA	CSVDPWNYGYTF	TGCAGCGTTGACCCCTGGAACTATGGCTACACCTTC
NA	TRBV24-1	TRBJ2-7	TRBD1	CATSDPRRTGGYEQYF	TGTGCCACCAGTGATCCCCGTAGGACAGGGGGCTACGAGCAGTACTTC
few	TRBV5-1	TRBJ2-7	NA	CAIRKRGAPHEQYF	TGCGCCATCCGCAAGAGGGGCGCGCCCCACGAGCAGTACTTC
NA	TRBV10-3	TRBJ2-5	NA	CAISEVPGRGQETQYF	TGTGCCATCAGTGAGGTTCCAGGCCGGGGACAAGAGACCCAGTACTTC
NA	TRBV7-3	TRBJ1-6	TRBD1	CASSAGQGYNSPLHF	TGTGCCAGCAGCGCCGGACAGGGGTATAATTCACCCCTCCACTTT
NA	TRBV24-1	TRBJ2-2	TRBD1	CATGTGPGELFF	TGTGCCACCGGGACAGGGCCCGGGGAGCTGTTTTTT
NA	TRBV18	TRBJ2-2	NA	CASSPLPRVNTGELFF	TGTGCCAGCTCACCACTCCCTCGGGTGAACACCGGGGAGCTGTTTTTT
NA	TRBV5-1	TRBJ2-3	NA	CASSLVPGVTDTQYF	TGCGCCAGCAGCTTGGTTCCGGGGGTGACAGATACGCAGTATTTT
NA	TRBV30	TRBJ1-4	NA	CAWSVGIREKLFF	TGTGCCTGGAGTGTGGGGATACGAGAAAAACTGTTTTTT
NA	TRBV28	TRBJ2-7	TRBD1	CASSLSEGASPYEQYF	TGTGCCAGCAGCCTATCTGAGGGGGCTTCCCCCTACGAGCAGTACTTC
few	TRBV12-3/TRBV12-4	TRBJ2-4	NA	CASRTRGGLNIQYF	TGTGCCAGCAGGACCAGGGGGGGGTTAAACATTCAGTACTTC
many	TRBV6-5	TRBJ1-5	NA	CASRRNSNQPQHF	TGTGCCAGCAGAAGGAATAGCAATCAGCCCCAGCATTTT
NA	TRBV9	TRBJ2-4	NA	CASSPQTSPVIQYF	TGTGCCAGCAGCCCTCAGACAAGTCCAGTCATTCAGTACTTC
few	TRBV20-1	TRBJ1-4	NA	CSARVQGSGEKLFF	TGCAGTGCTAGAGTGCAAGGGTCTGGCGAAAAACTGTTTTTT
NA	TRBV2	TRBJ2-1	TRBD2	CASSDSLARSEQFF	TGTGCCAGCAGTGATTCACTAGCGAGGAGTGAGCAGTTCTTC
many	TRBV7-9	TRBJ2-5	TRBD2	CASSLPGGETQYF	TGTGCCAGCAGTTTACCGGGGGGGGAGACCCAGTACTTC
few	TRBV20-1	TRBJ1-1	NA	CSATPAGGYTEAFF	TGCAGTGCTACTCCCGCAGGAGGTTACACTGAAGCTTTCTTT
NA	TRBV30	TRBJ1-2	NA	CAWRATGLGYGYTF	TGTGCCTGGAGAGCTACAGGGTTGGGCTATGGCTACACCTTC
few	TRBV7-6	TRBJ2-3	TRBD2	CASSLGGGPQVDTQYF	TGTGCCAGCAGCTTGGGCGGGGGGCCCCAGGTCGATACGCAGTATTTT
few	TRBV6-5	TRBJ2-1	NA	CASSYSFQSSYNEQFF	TGTGCCAGCAGTTATTCCTTCCAGAGCTCCTACAATGAGCAGTTCTTC
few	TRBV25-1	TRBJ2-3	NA	CASSEDQAYTVADTQYF	TGTGCCAGCAGTGAAGATCAAGCATATACGGTAGCAGATACGCAGTATTTT
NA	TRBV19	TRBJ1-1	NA	CASSIGAEAFF	TGTGCCAGTAGTATAGGGGCCGAGGCTTTCTTT
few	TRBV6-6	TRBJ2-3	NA	CASSYRDTQYF	TGTGCCAGCAGTTATCGGGATACGCAGTATTTT
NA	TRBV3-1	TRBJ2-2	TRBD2	CASSQIAGAGELFF	TGTGCCAGCAGCCAAATAGCGGGGGCCGGGGAGCTGTTTTTT
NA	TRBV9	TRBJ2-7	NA	CASSPWKSSYEQYF	TGTGCCAGCAGCCCCTGGAAGAGCTCCTACGAGCAGTACTTC
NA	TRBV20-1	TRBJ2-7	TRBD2	CSARDPGTSYNEQYF	TGCAGTGCTAGAGATCCCGGGACTAGCTACAACGAGCAGTACTTC
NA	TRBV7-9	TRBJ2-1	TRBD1	CASSRQGAYGEQFF	TGTGCCAGCAGCCGACAGGGGGCGTACGGTGAGCAGTTCTTC
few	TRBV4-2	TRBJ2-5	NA	CASSQEDWAEETQYF	TGTGCCAGCAGCCAAGAGGATTGGGCCGAAGAGACCCAGTACTTC
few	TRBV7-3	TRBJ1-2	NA	CASSLMAGGLYGYTF	TGTGCCAGCAGCTTAATGGCCGGGGGACTCTATGGCTACACCTTC
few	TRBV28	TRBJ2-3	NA	CASRPTSTDTQYF	TGTGCCAGCAGGCCCACATCGACAGATACGCAGTATTTT
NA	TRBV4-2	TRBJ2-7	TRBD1	CASSHRIDRGHYEQYF	TGTGCCAGCAGCCACCGAATCGACAGGGGCCACTACGAGCAGTACTTC
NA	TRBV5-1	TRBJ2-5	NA	CASRYYQETQYF	TGCGCCAGCAGATACTATCAAGAGACCCAGTACTTC
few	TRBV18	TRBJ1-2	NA	CASSHRDSPNYGYTF	TGTGCCAGCTCACACCGGGACTCCCCTAACTATGGCTACACCTTC
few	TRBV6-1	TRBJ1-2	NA	CASSRTGSIGYTF	TGTGCCAGCAGTAGAACAGGGTCGATTGGCTACACCTTC
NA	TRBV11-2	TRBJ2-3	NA	CASSLEDF	TGTGCCAGCAGCTTAGAAGATTTT
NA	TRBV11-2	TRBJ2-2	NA	CARNRDNNTGELVF	TGTGCCAGGAACCGGGACAACAACACCGGGGAGCTGGTTTTT
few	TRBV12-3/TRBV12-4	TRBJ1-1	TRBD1	CASSPGGRQGMNTEAFF	TGTGCCAGCAGTCCCGGGGGCCGACAGGGGATGAACACTGAAGCTTTCTTT
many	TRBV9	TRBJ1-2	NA	CASSVGGGDYGYTF	TGTGCCAGCAGCGTAGGAGGCGGGGACTATGGCTACACCTTC
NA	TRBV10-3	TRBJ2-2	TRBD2	CAIGESSSGGTITGELFF	TGTGCCATCGGTGAGTCGTCCAGCGGGGGAACCATTACCGGGGAGCTGTTTTTT
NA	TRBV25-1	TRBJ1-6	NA	CASAGSNNSPLHF	TGTGCCAGCGCGGGGTCCAATAATTCACCCCTCCACTTT
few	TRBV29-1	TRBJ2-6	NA	CSVKGTGANVLTF	TGCAGCGTTAAAGGGACCGGGGCCAACGTCCTGACTTTC
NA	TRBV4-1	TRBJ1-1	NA	CASSQDSSGARNTEAFF	TGCGCCAGCAGCCAAGATTCTTCAGGGGCCAGGAACACTGAAGCTTTCTTT
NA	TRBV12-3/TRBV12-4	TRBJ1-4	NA	CASSLEGRREKLFF	TGTGCCAGCAGTTTAGAGGGACGGAGAGAAAAACTGTTTTTT